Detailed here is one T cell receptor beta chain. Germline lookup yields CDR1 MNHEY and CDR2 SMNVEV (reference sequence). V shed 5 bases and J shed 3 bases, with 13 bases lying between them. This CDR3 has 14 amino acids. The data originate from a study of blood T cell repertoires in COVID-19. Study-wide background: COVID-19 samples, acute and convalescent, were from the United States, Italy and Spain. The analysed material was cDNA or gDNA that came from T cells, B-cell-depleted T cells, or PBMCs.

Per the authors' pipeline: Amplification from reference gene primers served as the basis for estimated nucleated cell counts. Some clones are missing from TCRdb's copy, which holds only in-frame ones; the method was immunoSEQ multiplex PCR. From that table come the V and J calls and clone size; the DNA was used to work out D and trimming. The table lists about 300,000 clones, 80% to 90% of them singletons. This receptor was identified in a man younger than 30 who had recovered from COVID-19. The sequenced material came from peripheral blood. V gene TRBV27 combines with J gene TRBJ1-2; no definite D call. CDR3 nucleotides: TGTGCCAGCAGTCCCGGGGTTGGCGACTATGGCTACACCTTC. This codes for CASSPGVGDYGYTF.